Listed here is a single T cell receptor beta chain. Its antigen remains unknown. CDR1 is MNHEY, CDR2 SVGAGI, per germline. V was clipped by 4 bases and J by 2 bases; unmatched bases: 7. The CDR3 extends over 15 amino acids. In the PCR, 60 Vbeta and 13 Jbeta primers were used. The data were produced by immunoSEQ multiplex PCR, yet TCRdb's version contains in-frame clones alone and is incomplete. This table has about 210,000 clones, approximately 83% appearing once. The data were taken from a study of cytomegalovirus exposure and HLA in healthy donors. Study-wide findings and caveats: Productive rates of about 87% or about 30% were seen for most TCR beta V segments in an earlier analysis. Some V segments, including TRBV6-2 and TRBV6-3, were excluded as indistinguishable.

The sequence was collected from a woman in her 50s in good health and CMV-seropositive. The sample consisted of PBMCs. This chain connects TRBV6-5 to TRBJ1-1, with 7 bases aligning to TRBD1. CDR3 sequence reads: CASSSAGGKNTEAFF. The DNA for the CDR3 is TGTGCCAGCAGTTCGGCAGGGGGAAAAAACACTGAAGCTTTCTTT.